Presented here are 8 T cell receptor beta chains from one specimen sequenced in a study of long-term antiretroviral therapy in people with HIV. The run of the v3.0 immunoSEQ assay was at survey level. The method was immunoSEQ multiplex PCR; TCRdb's version includes in-frame clones alone and lacks a portion of them. The data hold tens of thousands of clones, with roughly 79% observed a single time. Sample: unsorted PBMCs, taken 1.1 years before starting antiretroviral therapy. The receptor set was obtained from a middle-aged woman with HIV.

The genes are TRBV5-6 and TRBJ1-5, with TRBD1 as a possible D gene (6 bases). Germline CDR1 and CDR2: SGHDT and YYEEEE. This CDR3 spans 15 amino acids. The V end lost 2 bases, the J end lost 1 base, and 10 bases lay between the germline ends. Here the CDR3 DNA reads TGTGCCAGCAGCTTTTTCCAGGGGAGCAATCAGCCCCAGCATTTT. It yields the protein CASSFFQGSNQPQHF.

This chain connects TRBV14 to TRBJ2-1; TRBD2 matches 8 bases. The CDR3 runs to 13 residues. Trimming cost V 6 bases and J 9 bases; bases outside gene matches: 7. Germline-derived CDR1 and CDR2 are SGHDN and FVKESK. Written as DNA, the CDR3 is TGTGCCAGCAGGGTCACGGGGGGGGCTGAGCAGTTCTTC. Translating it yields CASRVTGGAEQFF. Combining the CDR3 with reference TRBV14 and TRBJ2-1 gives the whole variable domain EAGVTQFPSHSVIEKGQTVTLRCDPISGHDNLYWYRRVMGKEIKFLLHFVKESKQDESGMPNNRFLAERTGGTYSTLKVQPAELEDSGVYFCASRVTGGAEQFFGPGTRLTVL.

This CDR3 is CASSGTGGNEQFF. The CDR3 DNA reads as TGTGCCAGTAGTGGGACAGGGGGCAATGAGCAGTTCTTC. The gene calls are TRBV19 and TRBJ2-1, with 11 bases aligning to TRBD1. Germline CDR1 LNHDA, CDR2 SQIVND (reference sequence). The J segment lost 6 bases and the V segment lost 5 bases, leaving 0 bases of the junction unmatched. The length of the CDR3 is 13 residues.

The chain combines TRBV6-1 with TRBJ1-5, with D unclear. Germline lookup yields CDR1 MNHNS and CDR2 SASEGT. V was trimmed by 6 bases and J by 5 bases, leaving 11 bases between them. The length of the CDR3 is 13 residues. The CDR3 sequence: CASRNNWDQPQHF. For the CDR3, the DNA is TGTGCCAGCAGAAATAATTGGGATCAGCCCCAGCATTTT.

This chain joins TRBV7-9 and TRBJ2-3; D not resolved. The V end lost 6 bases, the J end lost 6 bases, and 10 bases lay between the germline ends. CDR3 length equals 12 residues. Germline loops: CDR1 SEHNR, CDR2 FQNEAQ (reference sequence). The CDR3 is CASRGTRDTQYF. The CDR3 DNA is TGTGCCAGCAGGGGCACCAGGGATACGCAGTATTTT.

This clone was found a few times. The chain has TRBV12-5 and TRBJ2-2, with a tentative D call TRBD1 (6 bases). Germline CDR1 reads LGHNT; CDR2 reads FRNRAP. The CDR3 is 12 amino acids. The ends were cut back, 4 bases at V and 7 bases at J, with 7 bases in the middle. The CDR3 loop is CASGSGVGELFF. The DNA of the CDR3 is TGTGCTAGTGGTTCAGGGGTCGGGGAGCTGTTTTTT.

The chain couples TRBV7-8 to TRBJ2-7, with D unresolved. CDR1 SGHVS and CDR2 FQNEAQ come from the germline V gene. V was pared by 5 bases and J by 1 base, with 18 bases between. The CDR3 is 16 amino acids. This chain's CDR3 is CASSHTPATASYEQYF. The CDR3 coding sequence is TGTGCCAGCAGCCACACGCCGGCGACCGCTTCCTACGAGCAGTACTTC.

The gene calls are TRBV6-8 and TRBJ1-1; no clear D gene. V shed 7 bases and J shed 7 bases, with 19 bases lying between them. Germline-derived CDR1 and CDR2 are MNHGY and SAAAGT. The CDR3 loop spans 14 amino acids. CDR3: CASIPFGHSIEAFF. The CDR3 DNA sequence: TGTGCCAGCATTCCTTTCGGGCACTCTATTGAAGCTTTCTTT.